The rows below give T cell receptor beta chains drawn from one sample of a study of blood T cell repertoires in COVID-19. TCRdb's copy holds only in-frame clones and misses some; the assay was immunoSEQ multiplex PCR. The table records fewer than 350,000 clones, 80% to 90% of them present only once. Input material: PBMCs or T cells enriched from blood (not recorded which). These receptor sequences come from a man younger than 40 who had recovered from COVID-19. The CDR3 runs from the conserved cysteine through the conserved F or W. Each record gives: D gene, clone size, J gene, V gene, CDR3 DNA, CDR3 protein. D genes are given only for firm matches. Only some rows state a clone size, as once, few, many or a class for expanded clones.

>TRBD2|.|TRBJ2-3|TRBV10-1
TGCGCCAGCAGTGACGGGGGGATTCAGCCAGATACGCAGTATTTT
CASSDGGIQPDTQYF
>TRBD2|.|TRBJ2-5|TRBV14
TGTGCCAGCAGCTCTCTAGCGGGGGGAGAAGAGACCCAGTACTTC
CASSSLAGGEETQYF
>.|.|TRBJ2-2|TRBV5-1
TGCGCCAGCAGCTTGGTCGGAGGCAACACCGGGGAGCTGTTTTTT
CASSLVGGNTGELFF
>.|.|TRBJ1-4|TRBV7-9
TGTGCCAGCAGCTACGGACAGGAAAAACTGTTTTTT
CASSYGQEKLFF
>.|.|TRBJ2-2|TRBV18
TGTGCCAGCTCACCACTATCTCCCGGCACCGGGGAGCTGTTTTTT
CASSPLSPGTGELFF
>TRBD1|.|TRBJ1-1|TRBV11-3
TGTGCCAGCAGCTTCGACAGGGACACTGAAGCTTTCTTT
CASSFDRDTEAFF
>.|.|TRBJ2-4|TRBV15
TGTGCCACCAGCAGAGAAAAGTTGGGGAGACTAGCCAAAAACATTCAGTACTTC
CATSREKLGRLAKNIQYF
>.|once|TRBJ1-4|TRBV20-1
TGCAGTGCTAGTTGGGGCCATGGGGAAGAAAAACTGTTTTTT
CSASWGHGEEKLFF
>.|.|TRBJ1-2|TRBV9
TGTGCCAGCAGCGTAGGATTGCGGGAGAGTGGCTACACCTTC
CASSVGLRESGYTF
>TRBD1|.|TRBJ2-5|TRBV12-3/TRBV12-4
TGTGCCAGCAGCCGTAACAGGGGGGAGACCCAGTACTTC
CASSRNRGETQYF
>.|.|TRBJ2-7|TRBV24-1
TGTGCCACCTCTAGAGATTTTCAGAGCGAGCAGTACTTC
CATSRDFQSEQYF
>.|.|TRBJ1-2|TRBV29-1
TGCAGCGTTGAAGAAGGGGGGGTTCCCTACACCTTC
CSVEEGGVPYTF
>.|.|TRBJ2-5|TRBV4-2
TGTGCCAGCAGCCAAGATCTGGGGGGTGGGGAGACCCAGTACTTC
CASSQDLGGGETQYF
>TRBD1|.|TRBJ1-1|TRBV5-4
TGTGCCAGCAGCCGTGGGGCAGGGGGCTCCGATGAAGCTTTCTTT
CASSRGAGGSDEAFF
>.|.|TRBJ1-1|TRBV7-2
TGTGCCAGCAAACCCTCGTGGGGCGAGAACACTGAAGCTTTCTTT
CASKPSWGENTEAFF
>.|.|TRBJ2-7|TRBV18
TGTGCCAGCTCACCGGTTGCAGTGACTATGAACGAGCAGTACTTC
CASSPVAVTMNEQYF
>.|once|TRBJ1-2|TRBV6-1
TGTGCCAGCAGTGAAAATCTCTACTATGGCTACACCTTC
CASSENLYYGYTF
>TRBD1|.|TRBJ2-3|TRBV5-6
TGTGCCAGCAGCCGCGGACAGGCTACAGATACGCAGTATTTT
CASSRGQATDTQYF
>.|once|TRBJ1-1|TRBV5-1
TGCGCCAGCAGTTTACGGGGGTACGGGAACACTGAAGCTTTCTTT
CASSLRGYGNTEAFF
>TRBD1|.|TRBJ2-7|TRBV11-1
TGTGCCAGCAGCTCAACGGGACAGGGGACCTACGAGCAGTACTTC
CASSSTGQGTYEQYF
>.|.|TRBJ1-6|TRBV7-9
TGTGCCAGCAGCTTAACTGTTTCACCCCTCCACTTT
CASSLTVSPLHF
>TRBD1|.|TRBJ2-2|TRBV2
TGTGCCAGGAGGAGGACAGGGGAGGCCGGGGAGCTGTTTTTT
CARRRTGEAGELFF
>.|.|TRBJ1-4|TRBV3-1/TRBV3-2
TGTGCCAGCAGCCCCCCCTGGGGGGGAGTTCTGTTTTTT
CASSPPWGGVLFF
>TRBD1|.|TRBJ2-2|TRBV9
TGTGCCAGCAGCCCAGGACTTAGACATACAGGGGGCACCGGGGAGCTGTTTTTT
CASSPGLRHTGGTGELFF
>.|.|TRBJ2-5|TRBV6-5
TGTGCCAGCGGTCGGGAGACCCAGTACTTC
CASGRETQYF
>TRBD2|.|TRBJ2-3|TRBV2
TGTGCCAGCAGTGAAAATCGGGGGGTCACAGATACGCAGTATTTT
CASSENRGVTDTQYF
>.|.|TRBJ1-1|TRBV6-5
TGTGCCAGCAGTTACTTCGCGACAGGCTCTGAAGCTTTCTTT
CASSYFATGSEAFF
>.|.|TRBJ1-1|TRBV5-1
TGCGCCAGCAGCTTACAGGGCACTGAAGCTTTCTTT
CASSLQGTEAFF
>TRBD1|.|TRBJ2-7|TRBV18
TGTGCCAGCTCACCAAGGGGACAGTCCTACGAGCAGTACTTC
CASSPRGQSYEQYF
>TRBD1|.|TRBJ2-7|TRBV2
TGTGCCAGCAGTGAGGGACAGGGACCAGATGAGCAGTACTTC
CASSEGQGPDEQYF
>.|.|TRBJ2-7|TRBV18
TGTGCCAGCTCAAAGGACAGCGCTAGCTCCTACGAGCAGTACTTC
CASSKDSASSYEQYF
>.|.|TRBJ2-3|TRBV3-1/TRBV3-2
TGTGCCAGCAGCCAGCGGGGCACAGATACGCAGTATTTT
CASSQRGTDTQYF
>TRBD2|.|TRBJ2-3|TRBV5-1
TGCGCCAGCAGCAACCCGGGACTAGCGGGGAGTACAGATACGCAGTATTTT
CASSNPGLAGSTDTQYF
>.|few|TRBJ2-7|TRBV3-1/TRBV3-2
TGTGCCAGCAGCCAAGACCCAAGGGCAGGGGTAATGGACGAGCAGTACTTC
CASSQDPRAGVMDEQYF
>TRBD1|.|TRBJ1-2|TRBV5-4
TGTGCCAGCAGCCTTGGTGACAGGGCGGTCTATGGCTACACCTTC
CASSLGDRAVYGYTF
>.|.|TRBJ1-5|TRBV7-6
TGTGCCAGCAGCTTAGAAGGGGGAAGTAATCAGCCCCAGCATTTT
CASSLEGGSNQPQHF
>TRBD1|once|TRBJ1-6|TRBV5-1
TGCGCCAGCAGCAAGACAGGGGGAGCGATCTATAATTCACCCCTCCACTTT
CASSKTGGAIYNSPLHF
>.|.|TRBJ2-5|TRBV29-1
TGCAGCGCCTACTGGGCGCAAGAGACCCAGTACTTC
CSAYWAQETQYF
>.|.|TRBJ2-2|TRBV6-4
TGTGCCAGCAGTGACCGGGGGACCGGGGAGCTGTTTTTT
CASSDRGTGELFF
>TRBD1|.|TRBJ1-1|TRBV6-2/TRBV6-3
TGTGCCAGCAGCTCCCCGGGACAGGGGGCAGTTGAAGCTTTCTTT
CASSSPGQGAVEAFF
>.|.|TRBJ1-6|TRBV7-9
TGTGCCAGCAGCTTAGCACAGAGCCTTGAGCCCCTCCACTTT
CASSLAQSLEPLHF
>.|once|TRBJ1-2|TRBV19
TGTGCCAGTAGTCCTGCGGACAGACGTAATCCCCCATATGGCTACACCTTC
CASSPADRRNPPYGYTF
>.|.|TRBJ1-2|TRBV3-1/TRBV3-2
TGTGCCAGCAGGCCAACGACAGCTCCTTACTATGGCTACACCTTC
CASRPTTAPYYGYTF
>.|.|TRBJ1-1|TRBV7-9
TGTGCCGCAGGGGTGAACACTGAAGCTTTCTTT
CAAGVNTEAFF
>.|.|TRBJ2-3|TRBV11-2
TGTGCCAGCAGCTTAGGAGGAGGTAGCACAGATACGCAGTATTTT
CASSLGGGSTDTQYF
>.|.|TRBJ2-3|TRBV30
TGTGCCTGGAGTTATCTGTTAGATACGCAGTATTTT
CAWSYLLDTQYF
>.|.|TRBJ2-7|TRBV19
TGTGCCAGTAGACAGAGCCATGAGCAGTACTTC
CASRQSHEQYF
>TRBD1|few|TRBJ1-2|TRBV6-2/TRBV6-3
TGTGCCAGCAGCGACAGGGCTTACTATGGCTACACCTTC
CASSDRAYYGYTF
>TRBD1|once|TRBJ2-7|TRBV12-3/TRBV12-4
TGTGCCAGCAGGGGACAGGGTTTCAACGAGCAGTACTTC
CASRGQGFNEQYF
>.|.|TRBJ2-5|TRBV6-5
TGTGCCAGCAGTTACAAACGGTGGGCAGAGACCCAGTACTTC
CASSYKRWAETQYF
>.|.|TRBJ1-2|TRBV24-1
TGTGCCACCAGCCGGGACTCCAACTATGGCTACACCTTC
CATSRDSNYGYTF
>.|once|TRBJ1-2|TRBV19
TGTGCCAGTAGTCTCCGTCCCGACAGGACCTATGGCTACACCTTC
CASSLRPDRTYGYTF
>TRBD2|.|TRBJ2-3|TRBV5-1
TGCGCCAGCAGCTTGTACGGACTAGGATCCACAGATACGCAGTATTTT
CASSLYGLGSTDTQYF
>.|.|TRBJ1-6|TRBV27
TGTGCCAGCAGTCTAAGACGGGATAGCTCCTATAATTCACCCCTCCACTTT
CASSLRRDSSYNSPLHF
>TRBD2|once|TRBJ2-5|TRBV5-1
TGCGCCAGCAGCTCCAACCCAGGGCTAGCGGGGGAAGAGACCCAGTACTTC
CASSSNPGLAGEETQYF
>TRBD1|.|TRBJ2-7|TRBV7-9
TGTGCCAGCAGCCACCGGGACAGGTCCTACGAGCAGTACTTC
CASSHRDRSYEQYF